What follows describes a single TCR beta chain. The specificity of this receptor is unknown. No much larger clone is present one base from it, and per-base qualities are unavailable. Per the germline V gene, MDHEN is the CDR1 and SYDVKM is the CDR2. The CDR3 runs 17 amino acids, cysteine and phenylalanine included. Just CDR3 DNA is preserved here, 51 bases in frame from base 1. The V end loses 5 bases and the J end loses 4 bases, and a stretch of 22 bases separates them. Donors were healthy HIV-negative adults with no recently reported acute infections or vaccinations. Only Caucasian adults living in Nashville, Tennessee, USA were represented among the donors. CD4+ T cells were enriched by magnetic negative selection; naive cells were then positively selected on CD45RA, and the negative fraction formed the memory subset. After blood collection by leukapheresis, PBMCs were isolated using Ficoll-Histopaque density gradient centrifugation and then cryopreserved in the vapor phase of liquid nitrogen. Analytical flow cytometry was used to check the purity and quantity of each magnetically sorted T cell population. Genomic DNA was isolated from each sorted fraction and quantified by UV absorbance on a Nanodrop 2000c.

This specimen comes from a study of shared clonotypes between healthy human individuals (dated by TCRdb to 2020 to 2022). For the wider study: A few men and a couple of women, aged 18 to 49 years, made up the cohort. For each donor, three plates each were used for CD4 naive and CD4 memory, two plates were used for CD8 naive, and one plate was used for CD8 memory. Blood TCR repertoires of a handful of healthy adults were deeply sequenced to estimate repertoire size and the extent of clonotype sharing between individuals. Libraries were prepared and TCR repertoires were sequenced by different laboratories using diverse techniques, in order to increase sequencing depth and limit assay-specific biases. Leukapheresis yielded between about 0.85 and 10 billion PBMCs per donor. Study-level results and caveats: Only blood was sampled, and tissue TCR repertoires likely differ from those in blood. Higher generation probabilities were observed for clonotypes shared by all four sorted-subset donors than for non-shared clonotypes. Pairwise subsampling led to the expectation that sequencing depth would affect the degree of clonotype sharing among donors. The small number of donors limited the genetic and exposure-history diversity represented. When several donors were compared, the shared fraction of clonotypes was around 5.1% for naive CD4, 3.5% to 4% for naive CD8, 2% to 2.5% for memory CD4, and 0.35% to 0.4% for memory CD8. Incomplete sequencing was indicated by rarefaction of sorted-subset datasets, despite the large sequencing depth. Naive subsets generally had larger estimated clonotype richness than memory subsets did.

Using the deep immunoSEQ assay, TCR CDR3 regions were amplified from genomic DNA by multiplex PCR. Extracted genomic DNA from each cell subset was spread evenly across all wells of several immunoSEQ 96-well plates, with each plate serving as a replicate. For sorted subsets, 200 to 250 ng of genomic DNA, equivalent to around 31,000 T cell genomes, went into each replicate PCR. Purified libraries were measured with a Qubit 3.0 fluorometer, size-checked on a Bioanalyzer 2100, and measured again with the KAPA Library Quantification kit. Every immunoSEQ 96-well plate was sequenced on a dedicated single-read 150-cycle Illumina NextSeq 550 flow cell. As for the original processing: Because only junctional sequences without quality scores were contained in the immunoSEQ output, filtering matching that applied to full-length reads could not be performed. To assign V/J genes and CDR3, sequences were annotated using PyIR, a Python wrapper for IgBLAST v1.9, with IMGT germline references. Reads were removed for weak V/J assignments (E-value above 1e-6), missing CDR3, stop codons, out-of-frame junctions, or ambiguous translated residues. A V3J clonotype was defined by an identical inferred V gene, J gene, and CDR3 amino acid sequence. Percentage overlap between repertoires was computed as shared unique clonotypes divided by the size of the smaller repertoire. Repertoire richness was assessed with RTK rarefaction, the Chao1 estimator, and Recon v2.1 estimates of unobserved clonotypes. For all TCRbeta clonotypes obtained by the gDNA method from a handful of donors, generation probabilities were computed with OLGA. TCRdb took this table from immuneACCESS and kept in-frame rearrangements with V and J called. Such tables lack part of the clones; where checked against another copy, unresolved V genes explain under half of the gap, and the rest is unexplained. The DNA gave D and trimming, while V, J and clone size come from that table. In all, the sample holds about 2.4 million clones, and 80% to 95% of those were seen once. About 0.38% of the sample goes to the ten largest clones.

Sequencing input: naive CD4+ T cells from PBMCs. The sample's cell subset or site label, decoded: CD45RA+ positively selected. This receptor was taken from a man younger than 35 in good health. Some clones in this sample may be carry-over from other donors' samples. Recombination joined TRBV28 with TRBJ2-3; 7 matching bases give a weak D call of TRBD2. The DNA is TGTGCCAGCAGTCCCCTGGGGGCGGGAGCGCTGCCAGATACGCAGTATTTT. Translated, this gives CASSPLGAGALPDTQYF.